Detailed here is one T cell receptor beta chain. The antigen remains unidentified. The data were produced by immunoSEQ multiplex PCR, yet TCRdb's version contains in-frame clones alone and is incomplete. The sample holds approximately 95,000 clones, around 83% seen once. The data were taken from a study of radiotherapy plus CTLA-4 blockade in lung cancer. Overall study context: Around 18% of enrolled patients responded objectively, and roughly 31% had disease control. General observations from the study: Radiotherapy with ipilimumab was followed by blood expansion of tumor-derived clones.

Between the trimmed V and J ends, which lost 1 base and 5 bases, there was a span of 14 bases. The length of the CDR3 is 15 residues. The germline gives CDR1 SGHVS, CDR2 FNYEAQ. This sequence originates from a human donor with non-small cell lung cancer who had a partial response to radiotherapy plus ipilimumab. This specimen was peripheral blood, taken from a patient treated with radiotherapy plus ipilimumab. J is TRBJ2-5 and V is TRBV7-6, with D possibly matching TRBD2 (7 bases). CDR3 residues: CASSLVGGGGETQYF. The CDR3 DNA reads as TGTGCCAGCAGCTTAGTGGGCGGCGGGGGCGAGACCCAGTACTTC.